These T cell receptor beta chains were read from a single sample in a study of blood T cells in healthy people across ages. TCRdb processed the 5' RACE reads anew with MiXCR; each CDR3 protein has one entry. The repertoire has around 1.5 million distinct CDR3 sequences, roughly 60% of them found once; the top ten carry about 6.7%. Sequenced material: blood. These receptors all come from a man between 18 and 35 years old in good health. CDR3s include the opening cysteine and the closing phenylalanine or tryptophan. Fields, in order: CDR3 length, V gene, J gene, D gene, clone size, CDR3 DNA, CDR3 protein. A D gene is named only where the DNA matches it firmly. Expanded clones are given a class, and other clones once, few, many or no size at all.

CDR3 length: 14
V gene: TRBV10-3
J gene: TRBJ2-7
D gene: -
clone size: -
CDR3 DNA: TGTGCCATCAGTGATGAGGAGGGGACCTACGAGCAGTACTTC
CDR3 protein: CAISDEEGTYEQYF

CDR3 length: 14
V gene: TRBV29-1
J gene: TRBJ1-2
D gene: -
clone size: -
CDR3 DNA: TGCAGCGTTGAGGACAGATCGGGGGTCGGTGGCTACACCTTC
CDR3 protein: CSVEDRSGVGGYTF

CDR3 length: 13
V gene: TRBV4-1
J gene: TRBJ1-6
D gene: -
clone size: -
CDR3 DNA: TGCGCCAGCAGCCAAGGCTCAAGGGCGGCCCTCCACTTT
CDR3 protein: CASSQGSRAALHF

CDR3 length: 17
V gene: TRBV7-2
J gene: TRBJ2-5
D gene: TRBD1
clone size: -
CDR3 DNA: TGTGCCAGCAGCCCCCATTTGGACAGGGGGCGTCAAGAGACCCAGTACTTC
CDR3 protein: CASSPHLDRGRQETQYF

CDR3 length: 12
V gene: TRBV6-5
J gene: TRBJ1-4
D gene: -
clone size: few
CDR3 DNA: TGTGCCGCCGGGGTCTCTAATGAAAAACTGTTTTTT
CDR3 protein: CAAGVSNEKLFF

CDR3 length: 14
V gene: TRBV7-2
J gene: TRBJ2-7
D gene: -
clone size: -
CDR3 DNA: TGTGCCAGCAGCTTAGTGGGACCAACCTACGAGCAGTACTTC
CDR3 protein: CASSLVGPTYEQYF

CDR3 length: 11
V gene: TRBV2
J gene: TRBJ1-1
D gene: -
clone size: -
CDR3 DNA: TGTGCCAGCAGTGATCTCTCTGAAGCTTTCTTT
CDR3 protein: CASSDLSEAFF

CDR3 length: 15
V gene: TRBV4-1
J gene: TRBJ1-6
D gene: -
clone size: -
CDR3 DNA: TGCGCCAGCAGCCCCCAGGGTACTAGGAATTCACCCCTCCACTTT
CDR3 protein: CASSPQGTRNSPLHF

CDR3 length: 16
V gene: TRBV6-6
J gene: TRBJ2-7
D gene: TRBD2
clone size: once
CDR3 DNA: TGTGCCAGCAGTTACTCGCGGGAGGGCCCGATCAACGAGCAGTACTTC
CDR3 protein: CASSYSREGPINEQYF

CDR3 length: 16
V gene: TRBV4-3
J gene: TRBJ1-1
D gene: -
clone size: -
CDR3 DNA: TGCGCCAGCAGCCAAGAGGCGGGGAGAATGAACACTGAAGCTTTCTTT
CDR3 protein: CASSQEAGRMNTEAFF

CDR3 length: 13
V gene: TRBV6-6
J gene: TRBJ2-3
D gene: -
clone size: once
CDR3 DNA: TGTGCCAGCGCCGGACAGACCACAGATACGCAGTATTTT
CDR3 protein: CASAGQTTDTQYF

CDR3 length: 15
V gene: TRBV9
J gene: TRBJ1-1
D gene: -
clone size: -
CDR3 DNA: TGTGCCAGCAGCGTACTAGGGGGGGCAGGCACTGAAGCTTTCTTT
CDR3 protein: CASSVLGGAGTEAFF

CDR3 length: 18
V gene: TRBV27
J gene: TRBJ2-1
D gene: TRBD1
clone size: -
CDR3 DNA: TGTGCCAGCAGTTTATCGGGGACAGGCGACTACGTCTACAATGAGCAGTTCTTC
CDR3 protein: CASSLSGTGDYVYNEQFF

CDR3 length: 13
V gene: TRBV5-1
J gene: TRBJ2-3
D gene: -
clone size: few
CDR3 DNA: TGCGCCAGCAGCTCCGTATCACTGGATACGCAGTATTTT
CDR3 protein: CASSSVSLDTQYF

CDR3 length: 13
V gene: TRBV3-1
J gene: TRBJ2-3
D gene: -
clone size: few
CDR3 DNA: TGTGCCAGCAGCCAACTGATCGCAGATACGCAGTATTTT
CDR3 protein: CASSQLIADTQYF

CDR3 length: 14
V gene: TRBV7-2
J gene: TRBJ2-7
D gene: TRBD1
clone size: -
CDR3 DNA: TGTGCCAGCAGGCCCTGGGACAGGGACTACGAGCAGTACTTC
CDR3 protein: CASRPWDRDYEQYF

CDR3 length: 17
V gene: TRBV4-1
J gene: TRBJ2-1
D gene: -
clone size: -
CDR3 DNA: TGCGCCAGCAGCCAGACGCCGGGGGTTAGCTCCTACAATGAGCAGTTCTTC
CDR3 protein: CASSQTPGVSSYNEQFF

CDR3 length: 15
V gene: TRBV12-3/TRBV12-4
J gene: TRBJ2-7
D gene: -
clone size: many
CDR3 DNA: TGTGCCAGCAGTCCCTCTGGGGGCCCCATCTACGAGCAGTACTTC
CDR3 protein: CASSPSGGPIYEQYF

CDR3 length: 11
V gene: TRBV10-3
J gene: TRBJ2-7
D gene: -
clone size: few
CDR3 DNA: TGTGCCATCAGCAGGGACCTCGAGCAGTACTTC
CDR3 protein: CAISRDLEQYF

CDR3 length: 12
V gene: TRBV20-1
J gene: TRBJ1-2
D gene: TRBD1
clone size: -
CDR3 DNA: TGCAGTGCCCACGAAACAGGGGGTGGCTACACCTTC
CDR3 protein: CSAHETGGGYTF

CDR3 length: 16
V gene: TRBV25-1
J gene: TRBJ2-7
D gene: TRBD1
clone size: once
CDR3 DNA: TGTGCCAGCAGTGATGCGAGGACAGGGAGGCTGTACGAGCAGTACTTC
CDR3 protein: CASSDARTGRLYEQYF

CDR3 length: 13
V gene: TRBV2
J gene: TRBJ1-1
D gene: -
clone size: -
CDR3 DNA: TGTGCCAGCGCGACCAAGATGAACACTGAAGCTTTCTTT
CDR3 protein: CASATKMNTEAFF

CDR3 length: 17
V gene: TRBV5-1
J gene: TRBJ2-6
D gene: -
clone size: -
CDR3 DNA: TGCGCCAGCAGCTCCCGAGGGGGACTCCCTGGGGCCAACGTCCTGACTTTC
CDR3 protein: CASSSRGGLPGANVLTF

CDR3 length: 15
V gene: TRBV6-1
J gene: TRBJ1-2
D gene: -
clone size: -
CDR3 DNA: TGTGCCAGCAGTGAAGAGGCAGGGTTTGTTTCTGGCTACACCTTC
CDR3 protein: CASSEEAGFVSGYTF

CDR3 length: 14
V gene: TRBV7-6
J gene: TRBJ2-3
D gene: -
clone size: -
CDR3 DNA: TGTGCCAGCAGCTTGTCAGGTAGCGCAGATACGCAGTATTTT
CDR3 protein: CASSLSGSADTQYF

CDR3 length: 17
V gene: TRBV12-3/TRBV12-4
J gene: TRBJ2-5
D gene: TRBD2
clone size: few
CDR3 DNA: TGTGCCAGCAGAACCCCCCTCGCTAGCGGGATAGGAAATGAGCAGTACTTC
CDR3 protein: CASRTPLASGIGNEQYF

CDR3 length: 13
V gene: TRBV29-1
J gene: TRBJ2-5
D gene: -
clone size: -
CDR3 DNA: TGCAGCGTTGAAGCGGCGGGGAGAGAGACCCAGTACTTC
CDR3 protein: CSVEAAGRETQYF

CDR3 length: 12
V gene: TRBV24-1
J gene: TRBJ2-3
D gene: -
clone size: -
CDR3 DNA: TGTGCCACCAGTGTTTTAGGGGATACGCAGTATTTT
CDR3 protein: CATSVLGDTQYF

CDR3 length: 16
V gene: TRBV10-3
J gene: TRBJ2-3
D gene: -
clone size: -
CDR3 DNA: TGTGCCATCAGTGAGTCCGGGGCAACTAGCACAGATACGCAGTATTTT
CDR3 protein: CAISESGATSTDTQYF

CDR3 length: 16
V gene: TRBV20-1
J gene: TRBJ1-4
D gene: -
clone size: -
CDR3 DNA: TGCAGTGCTAGAGACGCAAGCCAGGGTCAAGCCGAAAAACTGTTTTTT
CDR3 protein: CSARDASQGQAEKLFF

CDR3 length: 13
V gene: TRBV29-1
J gene: TRBJ2-1
D gene: TRBD2
clone size: many
CDR3 DNA: TGCAGCGTTGTAGCGGGGGGCTACAATGAGCAGTTCTTC
CDR3 protein: CSVVAGGYNEQFF

CDR3 length: 13
V gene: TRBV2
J gene: TRBJ2-7
D gene: -
clone size: few
CDR3 DNA: TGTGCCAGCAGTGACTACGGAAGCTACGAGCAGTACTTC
CDR3 protein: CASSDYGSYEQYF

CDR3 length: 12
V gene: TRBV5-1
J gene: TRBJ2-1
D gene: -
clone size: -
CDR3 DNA: TGCGCCAGCAGCTTGAAGGCCAATGAGCAGTTCTTC
CDR3 protein: CASSLKANEQFF

CDR3 length: 16
V gene: TRBV7-8
J gene: TRBJ2-5
D gene: TRBD2
clone size: -
CDR3 DNA: TGTGCCAGCAGTCAAACGGCGGGGGGGACCCAAGAGACCCAGTACTTC
CDR3 protein: CASSQTAGGTQETQYF

CDR3 length: 20
V gene: TRBV7-4
J gene: TRBJ2-4
D gene: -
clone size: few
CDR3 DNA: TGTGCCAGCAGCGCCGGACCCCAGGGGCCAACTCCTTTAGCCAAAAACATTCAGTACTTC
CDR3 protein: CASSAGPQGPTPLAKNIQYF

CDR3 length: 14
V gene: TRBV20-1
J gene: TRBJ2-5
D gene: -
clone size: -
CDR3 DNA: TGCAGTGCCCCGATCTGGGGGAGACAAGAGACCCAGTACTTC
CDR3 protein: CSAPIWGRQETQYF

CDR3 length: 13
V gene: TRBV6-5
J gene: TRBJ1-2
D gene: -
clone size: -
CDR3 DNA: TGTGCCAGCAGTTTCCCCCAGGGTTTTGGCTACACCTTC
CDR3 protein: CASSFPQGFGYTF

CDR3 length: 13
V gene: TRBV20-1
J gene: TRBJ2-5
D gene: TRBD1
clone size: -
CDR3 DNA: TGCAGTGCTGGGGACAGGGTTCGGTTGACCCAGTACTTC
CDR3 protein: CSAGDRVRLTQYF

CDR3 length: 14
V gene: TRBV4-1
J gene: TRBJ2-5
D gene: -
clone size: -
CDR3 DNA: TGCGCCAGCAGCCAAGTCAGGACAGCGGAGACCCAGTACTTC
CDR3 protein: CASSQVRTAETQYF

CDR3 length: 19
V gene: TRBV4-1
J gene: TRBJ2-1
D gene: TRBD2
clone size: -
CDR3 DNA: TGCGCCAGCAGCCAGGGAATGGCGGGGGGCCCAAGCTCCTACAATGAGCAGTTCTTC
CDR3 protein: CASSQGMAGGPSSYNEQFF

CDR3 length: 14
V gene: TRBV29-1
J gene: TRBJ1-1
D gene: TRBD1
clone size: -
CDR3 DNA: TGCAGCGTTGCCTGGACAGGGTCGAACACTGAAGCTTTCTTT
CDR3 protein: CSVAWTGSNTEAFF